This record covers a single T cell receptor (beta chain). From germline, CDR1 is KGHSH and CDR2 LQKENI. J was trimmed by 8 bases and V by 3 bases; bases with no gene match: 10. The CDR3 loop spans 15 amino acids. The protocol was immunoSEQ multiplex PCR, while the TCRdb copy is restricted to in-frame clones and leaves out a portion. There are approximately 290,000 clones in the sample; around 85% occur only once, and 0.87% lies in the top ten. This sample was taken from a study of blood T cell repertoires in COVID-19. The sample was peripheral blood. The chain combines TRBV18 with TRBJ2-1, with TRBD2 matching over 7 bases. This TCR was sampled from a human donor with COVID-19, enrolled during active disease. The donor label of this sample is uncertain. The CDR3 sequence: CASSPERESGHEQFF. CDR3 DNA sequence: TGTGCCAGCTCACCTGAGCGGGAAAGCGGTCATGAGCAGTTCTTC.